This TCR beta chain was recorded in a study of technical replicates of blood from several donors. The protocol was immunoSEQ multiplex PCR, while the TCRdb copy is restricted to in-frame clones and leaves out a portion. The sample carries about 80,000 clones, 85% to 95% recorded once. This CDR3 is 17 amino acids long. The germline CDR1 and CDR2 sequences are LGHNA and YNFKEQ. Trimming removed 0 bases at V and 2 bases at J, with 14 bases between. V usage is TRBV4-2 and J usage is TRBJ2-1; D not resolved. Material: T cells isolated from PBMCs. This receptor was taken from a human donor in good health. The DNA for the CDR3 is TGTGCCAGCAGCCAAGATTCGCGTATTCCCACCTACAATGAGCAGTTCTTC. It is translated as CASSQDSRIPTYNEQFF.